The text below deals with one T cell receptor (beta chain). The data are from a study of T cell repertoires in aging, cancer and after chemotherapy. Study in general: Glioblastoma patients receiving temozolomide-based therapy gave paired samples before and after chemotherapy. About 8.9 million TCR reads made up the full dataset.

With 2 bases removed from V and 5 bases from J, the gap between germline ends came to 13 bases. Germline assignment: CDR1 SQVTM and CDR2 ANQGSEA. The CDR3 totals 14 residues. TCR beta rearrangements were amplified from peripheral blood genomic DNA. TRB rearrangements spanning V, D and J were amplified using mixed TRB-A/B primers. One entry per CDR3 protein, called by TCRdb with MiXCR from the multiplex PCR reads. The data contain around 2,000 distinct CDR3 sequences, about 35% of them singletons. The receptor comes from a human donor with a solid tumor. J is TRBJ2-1 and V is TRBV29-1; the D is unclear. Source material: blood. CDR3 nucleotides: TGCAGCGTTGAATGGATTAGTTTTGACAATGAGCAGTTCTTC. Translation: CSVEWISFDNEQFF.